This TCR beta chain was identified in a study of CD8 T cells in ankylosing spondylitis. It was by quantitative 5'-RACE with molecular barcodes that TCR beta libraries were made. One entry per CDR3 protein results from TCRdb running MiXCR on the 5' RACE reads. The repertoire includes 450,000 to 550,000 distinct CDR3 sequences, approximately 5.3% of them detected once, and roughly 3.2% sits in the top ten. Findings and limits, study-wide: Clones linked to the disease showed a CD8+ phenotype. They occurred at relatively low frequencies in peripheral blood. Ankylosing spondylitis blood seemed to carry a telltale TCR beta motif made of roughly eight highly homologous variants.

In its sample, this clonotype was seen a few times. Its specificity is unknown. Germline CDR1 MNHEY, CDR2 SMNVEV (reference sequence). V lost 3 bases and J lost 6, with 24 bases in between. The CDR3 runs to 17 residues. The chain couples TRBV27 to TRBJ2-7, with D perhaps TRBD2 (5 bases). The sequence derives from a male donor with ankylosing spondylitis. The sequenced sample consisted of blood, either unsorted or a sorted T cell fraction (not recorded which). The CDR3 coding sequence is TGTGCCAGCAGTTTGGCTCCCGGGGAGTCAGATTCGGGCGAGCAGTACTTC. As protein: CASSLAPGESDSGEQYF.